This T cell receptor beta chain is drawn from a study of shared clonotypes between healthy human individuals. Study-wide findings and caveats: It was observed that 5% to 6% of naive CD4 clonotypes were shared across a few donors. Sampling involved blood alone; tissue repertoires likely differ. Among donors, the sharing of clonotypes was expected to be influenced by sequencing depth.

On this clone: What it binds is not known.

The V gene's germline CDR1 is SGHRS and CDR2 YFSETQ. The CDR3 contains 14 residues. Trimming took 0 bases from V and 6 from J; bases not matched to a gene: 6. Data came from immunoSEQ multiplex PCR; TCRdb stores just in-frame clones and leaves some out. The sample consists of a few hundred thousand clones, about 96% of them appearing once. The clonotype comes from a woman in her thirties in good health. The chain links TRBV5-1 to TRBJ2-7, with 7 bases aligning to TRBD1. The sequencing sample was made of naive CD4+ T cells sorted from blood. Subset defined: CD45RA+ positively selected. The CDR3 here is CASSLDGTVREQYF. CDR3 DNA sequence: TGCGCCAGCAGCTTGGACGGGACAGTGCGCGAGCAGTACTTC.